This paragraph covers one T cell receptor (beta chain) sequence. The antigen remains undetermined. As to treatment: approximately 18 received Ad26.COV2.S at low or high dose, single or two shots; roughly 5 received placebo; per-sample allocation not given. Following the first vaccine or placebo injection, samples were taken on day 63. The data originate from a study of Ad26.COV2.S vaccination and SARS-CoV-2 variants. Study summary: Administration of Ad26.COV2.S was intramuscular, either once or twice 56 days apart.

The V end was cut by 1 base, the J end by 4 bases, with 10 bases between. Germline CDR1 and CDR2: SGHDN and FVKESK. The CDR3 has 14 amino acids. Regarding the study as a whole: After vaccination, substantial breadth of spike-specific CD8+ and CD4+ responses was reported. Placebo recipients had lower spike-specific TCR breadth than vaccine recipients.

TCRdb's copy holds only in-frame clones and misses some; the assay was immunoSEQ multiplex PCR. The sample holds about 680,000 clones, around 92% seen once. This TCR came from a person aged 18-60 years who received the Ad26.COV2.S COVID-19 vaccine or a placebo. The V call is TRBV14, the J call TRBJ2-5, with D perhaps given as TRBD1 or TRBD2 (5 bases each). Sequences were derived from peripheral blood, sampled in a trial of Ad26.COV2.S vaccine versus placebo. CDR3 sequence (DNA): TGTGCCAGCAGCCAAGGGAAGGGGAGAGAGACCCAGTACTTC. Its protein is CASSQGKGRETQYF.